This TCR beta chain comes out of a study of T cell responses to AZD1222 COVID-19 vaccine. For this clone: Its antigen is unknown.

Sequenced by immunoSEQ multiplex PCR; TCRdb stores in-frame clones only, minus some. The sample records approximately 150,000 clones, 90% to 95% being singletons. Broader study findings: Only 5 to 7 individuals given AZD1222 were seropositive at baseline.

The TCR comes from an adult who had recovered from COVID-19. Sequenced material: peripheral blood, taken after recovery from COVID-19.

CDR3 region: CATSDFTGPAMETQYF. CDR3 coding DNA: TGTGCCACCAGTGATTTTACAGGGCCCGCAATGGAGACCCAGTACTTC. The chain has TRBV24-1 and TRBJ2-5; possibly TRBD1 for D (6 bases). CDR1 is KGHDR, CDR2 SFDVKD, per germline. The CDR3 runs 16 residues. Trimming removed 1 base from V and 5 bases from J, with 16 bases in between.